The 5 T cell receptor beta chains listed next were all sequenced from one sample in a study of early stage breast cancer tumors. Produced via immunoSEQ multiplex PCR; TCRdb's table is partial and in-frame only. Of 70,000 or so clones in the sample, around 80% were seen once. The sample comprised blood. These receptors were obtained from a person aged 35-55 years with breast cancer.

The genes are TRBV10-2 and TRBJ2-7; possible D gene TRBD2, 6 bases. Trimming cost V 8 bases and J 3 bases, with 14 bases left between them. The V gene's germline CDR1 is WSHSY and CDR2 SAAADI. The CDR3 has 13 residues. The CDR3 loop reads CASFGGRGYEQYF. CDR3 sequence (DNA): TGCGCCAGCTTTGGAGGGAGAGGCTACGAGCAGTACTTC.

V is TRBV6-1 and J is TRBJ1-2, with D maybe TRBD1 (5 bases). This CDR3 has 14 residues. Germline CDR1 reads MNHNS; CDR2 reads SASEGT. The germline V and J ends were trimmed by 5 bases and 3 bases, with 13 bases remaining between them. The chain's CDR3 is CASSNRDRYYGYTF. DNA of the CDR3: TGTGCCAGCAGTAACCGGGACCGATACTATGGCTACACCTTC.

This clone was seen just once. V gene TRBV6-5 combines with J gene TRBJ1-2, with D perhaps TRBD1 (5 bases). The V end was cut by 3 bases, the J end by 6 bases, with 11 bases between. Germline assignment: CDR1 MNHEY and CDR2 SVGAGI. CDR3 length: 13 residues. The CDR3 spells CASSYSGTDGYTF. The DNA for the CDR3 is TGTGCCAGCAGTTATTCCGGGACGGATGGCTACACCTTC.

The sample holds a few counts of this clone. The rearrangement links TRBV2 to TRBJ1-2; TRBD1 aligns across 7 bases. The CDR3 length is 13 residues. With 7 bases clipped from V and 2 bases from J, the junction kept 4 bases outside the gene matches. Looked up from germline, CDR1 is SNHLY and CDR2 is FYNNEI. CDR3 bases: TGTGCCAGCACCCCACAGGGGAACTATGGCTACACCTTC. Residues: CASTPQGNYGYTF. The full variable domain, with the rest looked up from reference TRBV2 and TRBJ1-2, is EPEVTQTPSHQVTQMGQEVILRCVPISNHLYFYWYRQILGQKVEFLVSFYNNEISEKSEIFDDQFSVERPDGSNFTLKIRSTKLEDSAMYFCASTPQGNYGYTFGSGTRLTVV.

The J gene is TRBJ1-5, the V gene TRBV16; D not resolved. The CDR3 loop spans 13 amino acids. Germline V gives CDR1 KGHSY, CDR2 FQNENV. Trimming took 2 bases from V and 8 from J, leaving 10 bases between them. Here the CDR3 reads CASSQTPLEPQHF. CDR3 nucleotide sequence: TGTGCCAGCAGCCAAACTCCCTTAGAGCCCCAGCATTTT.